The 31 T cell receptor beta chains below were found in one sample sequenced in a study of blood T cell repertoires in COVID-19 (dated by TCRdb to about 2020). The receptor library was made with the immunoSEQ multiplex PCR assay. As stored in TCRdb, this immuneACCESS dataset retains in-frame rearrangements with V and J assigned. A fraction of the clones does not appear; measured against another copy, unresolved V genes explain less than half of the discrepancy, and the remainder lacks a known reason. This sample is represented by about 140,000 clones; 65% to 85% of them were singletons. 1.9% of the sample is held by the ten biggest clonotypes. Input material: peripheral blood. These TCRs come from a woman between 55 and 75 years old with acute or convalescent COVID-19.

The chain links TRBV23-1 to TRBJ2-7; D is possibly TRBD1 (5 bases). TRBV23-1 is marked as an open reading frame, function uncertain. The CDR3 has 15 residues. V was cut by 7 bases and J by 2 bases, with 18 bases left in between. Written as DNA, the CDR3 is TGCGCCAGCATCCAAAGGGGTCCAGCGACCTACGAGCAGTACTTC. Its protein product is CASIQRGPATYEQYF.

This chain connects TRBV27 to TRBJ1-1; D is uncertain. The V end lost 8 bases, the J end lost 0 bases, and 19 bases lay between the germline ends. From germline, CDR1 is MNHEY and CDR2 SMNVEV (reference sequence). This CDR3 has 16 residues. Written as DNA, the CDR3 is TGTGCCAGCCCCCCCAAGGAGATGCCTATGAACACTGAAGCTTTCTTT. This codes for CASPPKEMPMNTEAFF.

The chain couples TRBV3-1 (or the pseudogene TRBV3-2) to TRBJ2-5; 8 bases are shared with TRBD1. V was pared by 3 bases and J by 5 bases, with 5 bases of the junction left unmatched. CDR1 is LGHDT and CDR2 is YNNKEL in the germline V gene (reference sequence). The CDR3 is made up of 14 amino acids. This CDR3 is CASSHLRGRETQYF. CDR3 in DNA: TGTGCCAGCAGCCACCTCAGGGGGCGGGAGACCCAGTACTTC.

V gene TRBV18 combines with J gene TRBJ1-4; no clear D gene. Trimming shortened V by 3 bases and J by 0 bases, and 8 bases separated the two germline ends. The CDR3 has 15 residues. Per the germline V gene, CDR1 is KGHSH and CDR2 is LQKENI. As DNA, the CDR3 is TGTGCCAGCTCACCTCTCTACGCAACTAATGAAAAACTGTTTTTT. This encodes CASSPLYATNEKLFF.

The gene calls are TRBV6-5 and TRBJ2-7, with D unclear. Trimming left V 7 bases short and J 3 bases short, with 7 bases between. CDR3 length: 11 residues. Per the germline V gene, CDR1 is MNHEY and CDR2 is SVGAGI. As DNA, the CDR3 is TGTGCCAGCACCGAGGACTACGAGCAGTACTTC. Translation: CASTEDYEQYF.

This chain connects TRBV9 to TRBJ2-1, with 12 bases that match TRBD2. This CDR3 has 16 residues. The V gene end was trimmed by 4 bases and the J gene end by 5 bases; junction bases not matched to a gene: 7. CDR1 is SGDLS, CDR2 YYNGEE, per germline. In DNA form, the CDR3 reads TGTGCCAGCAGCACTAGCGGGAGGTATAGGGACAATGAGCAGTTCTTC. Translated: CASSTSGRYRDNEQFF. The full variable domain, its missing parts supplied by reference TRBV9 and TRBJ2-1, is DSGVTQTPKHLITATGQRVTLRCSPRSGDLSVYWYQQSLDQGLQFLIQYYNGEERAKGNILERFSAQQFPDLHSELNLSSLELGDSALYFCASSTSGRYRDNEQFFGPGTRLTVL.

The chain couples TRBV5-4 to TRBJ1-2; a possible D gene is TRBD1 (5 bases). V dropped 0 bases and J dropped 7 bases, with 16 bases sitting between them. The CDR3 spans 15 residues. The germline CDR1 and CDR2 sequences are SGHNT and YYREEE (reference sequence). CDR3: CASSLGGRFQGGYTF. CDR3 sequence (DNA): TGTGCCAGCAGCTTGGGAGGCAGGTTCCAGGGTGGCTACACCTTC.

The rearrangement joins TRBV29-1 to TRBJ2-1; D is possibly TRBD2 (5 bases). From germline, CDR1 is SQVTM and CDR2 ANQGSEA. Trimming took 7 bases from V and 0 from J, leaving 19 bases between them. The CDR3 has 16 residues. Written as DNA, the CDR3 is TGCAGCGCTACCTCGATAGCGCCAGACTCCTACAATGAGCAGTTCTTC. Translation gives CSATSIAPDSYNEQFF.

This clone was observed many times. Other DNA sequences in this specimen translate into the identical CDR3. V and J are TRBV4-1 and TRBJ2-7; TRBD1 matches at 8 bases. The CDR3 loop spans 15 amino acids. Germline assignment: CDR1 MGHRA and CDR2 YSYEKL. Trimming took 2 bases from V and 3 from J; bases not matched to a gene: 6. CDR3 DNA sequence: TGCGCCAGCAGCCAAAATTTGGGACAGGTCTACGAGCAGTACTTC. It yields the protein CASSQNLGQVYEQYF.

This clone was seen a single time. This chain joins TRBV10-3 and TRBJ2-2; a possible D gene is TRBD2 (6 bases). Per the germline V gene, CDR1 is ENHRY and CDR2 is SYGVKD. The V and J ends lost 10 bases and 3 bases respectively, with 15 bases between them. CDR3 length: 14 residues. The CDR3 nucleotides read TGTGCCAGCTCCGGGAGTCGGGACACCGGGGAGCTGTTTTTT. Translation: CASSGSRDTGELFF.

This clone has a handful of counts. This chain's CDR3 is CASSPDSRSVYGYTF. In nucleotides, the CDR3 is TGCGCCAGCAGCCCAGACAGCCGAAGCGTCTATGGCTACACCTTC. The chain uses TRBV4-1 and TRBJ1-2; D perhaps matches TRBD1 (5 bases). V was shortened by 4 bases and J by 4 bases, with 16 bases between the two germline ends. The CDR3 extends over 15 amino acids. Germline CDR1 is MGHRA and CDR2 is YSYEKL.

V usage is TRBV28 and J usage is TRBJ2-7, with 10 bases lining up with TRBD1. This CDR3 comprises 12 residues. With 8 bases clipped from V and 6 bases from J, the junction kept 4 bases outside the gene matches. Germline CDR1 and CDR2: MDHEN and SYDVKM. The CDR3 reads CASCDRGLEQYF. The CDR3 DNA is TGTGCCAGCTGCGACAGGGGGCTCGAGCAGTACTTC.

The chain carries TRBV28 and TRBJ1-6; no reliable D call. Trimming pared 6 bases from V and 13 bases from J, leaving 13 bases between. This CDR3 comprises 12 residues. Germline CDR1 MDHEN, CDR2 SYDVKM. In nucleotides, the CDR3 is TGTGCCAGCAGCCCGCCGGGAGCGCCCCTCCACTTT. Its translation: CASSPPGAPLHF.

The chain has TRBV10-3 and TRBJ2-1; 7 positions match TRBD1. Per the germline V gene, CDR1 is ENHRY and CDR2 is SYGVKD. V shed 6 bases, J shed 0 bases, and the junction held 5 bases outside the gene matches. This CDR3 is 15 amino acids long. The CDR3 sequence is CAISPGQSSYNEQFF. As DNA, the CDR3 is TGTGCCATCAGCCCGGGACAGAGCTCCTACAATGAGCAGTTCTTC.

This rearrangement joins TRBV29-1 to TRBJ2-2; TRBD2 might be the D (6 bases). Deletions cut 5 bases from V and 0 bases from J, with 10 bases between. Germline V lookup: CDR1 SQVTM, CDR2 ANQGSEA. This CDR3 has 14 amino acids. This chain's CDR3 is CSVTGTPNTGELFF. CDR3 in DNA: TGCAGCGTTACCGGGACTCCGAACACCGGGGAGCTGTTTTTT.

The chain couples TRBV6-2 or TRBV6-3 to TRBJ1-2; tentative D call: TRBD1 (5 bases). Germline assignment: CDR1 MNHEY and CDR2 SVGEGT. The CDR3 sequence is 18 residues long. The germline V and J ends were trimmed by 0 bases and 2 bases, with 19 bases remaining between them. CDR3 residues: CASSYSSRAGILNYGYTF. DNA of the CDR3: TGTGCCAGCAGTTACTCGAGTAGGGCAGGGATCCTCAACTATGGCTACACCTTC.

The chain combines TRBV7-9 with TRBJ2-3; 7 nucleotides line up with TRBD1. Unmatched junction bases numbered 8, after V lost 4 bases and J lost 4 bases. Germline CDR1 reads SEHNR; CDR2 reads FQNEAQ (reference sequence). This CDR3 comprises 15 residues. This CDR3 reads CASSYDRASADTQYF. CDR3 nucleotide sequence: TGTGCCAGCAGCTACGACAGGGCATCGGCAGATACGCAGTATTTT. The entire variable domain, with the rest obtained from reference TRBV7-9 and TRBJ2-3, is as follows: DTGVSQNPRHKITKRGQNVTFRCDPISEHNRLYWYRQTLGQGPEFLTYFQNEAQLEKSRLLSDRFSAERPKGSFSTLEIQRTEQGDSAMYLCASSYDRASADTQYFGPGTRLTVL.

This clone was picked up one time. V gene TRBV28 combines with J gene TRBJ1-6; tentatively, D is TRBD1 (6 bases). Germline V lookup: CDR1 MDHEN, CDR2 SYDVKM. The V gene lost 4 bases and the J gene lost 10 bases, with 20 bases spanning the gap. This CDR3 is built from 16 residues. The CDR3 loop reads CASSSGAQGLNSPLHF. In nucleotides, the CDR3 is TGTGCCAGCAGTTCAGGGGCTCAGGGGCTGAACTCACCCCTCCACTTT.

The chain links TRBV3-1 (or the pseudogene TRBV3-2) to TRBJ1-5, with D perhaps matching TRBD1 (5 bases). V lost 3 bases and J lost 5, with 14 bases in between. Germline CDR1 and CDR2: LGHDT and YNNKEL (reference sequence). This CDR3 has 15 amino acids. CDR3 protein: CASSQRWGDDQPQHF. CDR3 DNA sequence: TGTGCCAGCAGCCAGAGGTGGGGGGACGATCAGCCCCAGCATTTT.

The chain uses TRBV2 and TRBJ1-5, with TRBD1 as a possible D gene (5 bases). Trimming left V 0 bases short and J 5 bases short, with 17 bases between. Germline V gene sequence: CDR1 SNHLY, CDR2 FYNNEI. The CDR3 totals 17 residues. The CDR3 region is CASSEALAGTGDQPQHF. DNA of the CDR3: TGTGCCAGCAGTGAAGCGCTCGCGGGGACCGGGGATCAGCCCCAGCATTTT.

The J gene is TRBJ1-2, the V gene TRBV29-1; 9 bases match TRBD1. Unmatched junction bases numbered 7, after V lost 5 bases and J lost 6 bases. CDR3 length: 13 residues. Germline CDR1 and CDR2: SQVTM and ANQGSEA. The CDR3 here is CSVRQGGRDGYTF. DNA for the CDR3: TGCAGCGTTAGACAGGGGGGAAGGGATGGCTACACCTTC.

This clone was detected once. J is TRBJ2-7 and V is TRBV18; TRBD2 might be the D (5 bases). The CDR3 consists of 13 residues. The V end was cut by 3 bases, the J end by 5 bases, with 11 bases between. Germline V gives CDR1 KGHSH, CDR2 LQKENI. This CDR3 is CASSPIGVDEQYF. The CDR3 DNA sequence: TGTGCCAGCTCACCGATCGGGGTCGACGAGCAGTACTTC. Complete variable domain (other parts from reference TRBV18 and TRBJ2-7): NAGVMQNPRHLVRRRGQEARLRCSPMKGHSHVYWYRQLPEEGLKFMVYLQKENIIDESGMPKERFSAEFPKEGPSILRIQQVVRGDSAAYFCASSPIGVDEQYFGPGTRLTVT.

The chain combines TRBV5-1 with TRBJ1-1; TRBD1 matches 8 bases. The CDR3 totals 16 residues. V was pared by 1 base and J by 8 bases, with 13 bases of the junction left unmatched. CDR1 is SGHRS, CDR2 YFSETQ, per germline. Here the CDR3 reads CASSLFGTGIHDEAFF. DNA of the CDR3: TGCGCCAGCAGCTTGTTCGGGACAGGCATCCATGACGAAGCTTTCTTT.

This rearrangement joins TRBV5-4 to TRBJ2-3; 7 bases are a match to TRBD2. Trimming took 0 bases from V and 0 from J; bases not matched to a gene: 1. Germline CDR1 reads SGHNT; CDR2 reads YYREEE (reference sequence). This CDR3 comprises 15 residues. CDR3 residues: CASSLEGGSTDTQYF. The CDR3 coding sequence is TGTGCCAGCAGCTTGGAGGGAGGGAGCACAGATACGCAGTATTTT.

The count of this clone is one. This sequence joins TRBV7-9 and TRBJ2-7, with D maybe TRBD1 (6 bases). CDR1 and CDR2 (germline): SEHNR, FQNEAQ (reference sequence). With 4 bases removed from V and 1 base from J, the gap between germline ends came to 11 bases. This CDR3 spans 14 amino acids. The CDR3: CASSSWDTSYEQYF. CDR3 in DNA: TGTGCCAGCAGCTCCTGGGACACATCCTACGAGCAGTACTTC.

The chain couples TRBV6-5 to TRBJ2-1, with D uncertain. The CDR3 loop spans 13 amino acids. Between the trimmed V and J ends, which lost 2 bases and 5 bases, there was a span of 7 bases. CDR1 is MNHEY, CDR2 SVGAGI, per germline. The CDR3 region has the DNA TGTGCCAGCAGTTACGGAGCCGACAATGAGCAGTTCTTC. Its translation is CASSYGADNEQFF.

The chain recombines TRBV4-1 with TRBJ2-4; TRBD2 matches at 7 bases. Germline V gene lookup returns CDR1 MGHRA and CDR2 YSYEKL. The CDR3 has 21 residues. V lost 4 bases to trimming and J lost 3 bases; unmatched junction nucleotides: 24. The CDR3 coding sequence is TGCGCCAGCAGCCCAGAGGCAGACGGAGGACTAGAGGGGTGGGGCAAAAACATTCAGTACTTC. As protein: CASSPEADGGLEGWGKNIQYF.

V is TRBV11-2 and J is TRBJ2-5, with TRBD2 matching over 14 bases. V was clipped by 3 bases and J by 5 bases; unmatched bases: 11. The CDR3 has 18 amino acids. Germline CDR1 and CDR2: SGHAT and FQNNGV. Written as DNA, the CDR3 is TGTGCCAGCAGCTTTATCGGACTAGCGGGAGGCGGCTTCGAGACCCAGTACTTC. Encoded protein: CASSFIGLAGGGFETQYF.

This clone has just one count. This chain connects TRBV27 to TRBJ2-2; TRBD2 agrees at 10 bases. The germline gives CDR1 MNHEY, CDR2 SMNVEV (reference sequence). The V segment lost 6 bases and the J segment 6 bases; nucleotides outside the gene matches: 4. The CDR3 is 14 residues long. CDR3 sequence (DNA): TGTGCCAGCAGATCTAGCGGGAGTCCCGGGGAGCTGTTTTTT. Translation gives CASRSSGSPGELFF.

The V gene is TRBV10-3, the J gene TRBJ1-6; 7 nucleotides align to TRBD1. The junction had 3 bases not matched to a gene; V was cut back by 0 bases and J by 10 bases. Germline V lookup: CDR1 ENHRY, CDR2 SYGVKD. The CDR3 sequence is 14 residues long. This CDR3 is CAISESTGTSPLHF. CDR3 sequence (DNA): TGTGCCATCAGTGAGTCGACAGGGACATCACCCCTCCACTTT.

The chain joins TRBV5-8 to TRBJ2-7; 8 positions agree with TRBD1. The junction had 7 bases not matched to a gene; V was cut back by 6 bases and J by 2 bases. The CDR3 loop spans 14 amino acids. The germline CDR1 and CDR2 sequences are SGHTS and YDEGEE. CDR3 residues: CASTRDRLTYEQYF. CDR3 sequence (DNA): TGTGCCAGCACCCGGGACAGGCTAACCTACGAGCAGTACTTC.